The clone carrying this TCR beta chain was seen a handful of times. V lost 6 bases, J lost 2 bases, and 17 bases lay in between. The CDR3 contains 14 residues. Germline CDR1 SQVTM, CDR2 ANQGSEA. The source of the sample is a study of CD8 T cells in ankylosing spondylitis. TCRdb itself ran the 5' RACE reads through MiXCR, one entry per CDR3 protein. The data hold about 360,000 distinct CDR3 sequences, with more than 20% observed a single time. The rearrangement joins TRBV29-1 to TRBJ2-7; D perhaps matches TRBD2 (6 bases). The origin of this receptor is a male donor with ankylosing spondylitis or in good health (not recorded which). The sequenced material came from blood, either unsorted or a sorted T cell fraction (not recorded which). In DNA form, the CDR3 reads TGCAGCGTGGGGGGAGACGGTCTAACCTACGAGCAGTACTTC. Protein: CSVGGDGLTYEQYF.